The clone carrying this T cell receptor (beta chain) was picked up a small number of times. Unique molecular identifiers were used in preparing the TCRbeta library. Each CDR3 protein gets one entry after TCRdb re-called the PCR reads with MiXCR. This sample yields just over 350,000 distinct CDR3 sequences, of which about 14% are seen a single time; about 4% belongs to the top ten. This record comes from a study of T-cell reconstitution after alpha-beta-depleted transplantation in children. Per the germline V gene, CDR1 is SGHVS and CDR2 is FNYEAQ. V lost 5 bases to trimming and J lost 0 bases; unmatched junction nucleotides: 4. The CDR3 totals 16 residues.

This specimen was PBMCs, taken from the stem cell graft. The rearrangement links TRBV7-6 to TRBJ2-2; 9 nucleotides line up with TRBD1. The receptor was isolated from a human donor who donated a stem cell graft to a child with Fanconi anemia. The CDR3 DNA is TGTGCCAGCAGCCGCACAGGGGGCGCGAACACCGGGGAGCTGTTTTTT. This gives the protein CASSRTGGANTGELFF.